A selection of T cell receptor beta chains follows, all from one sample in a study of blood T cell repertoires in COVID-19. Repertoires were generated with immunoSEQ multiplex PCR, while TCRdb's copy carries only in-frame clones and drops some. The table has approximately 91,000 clones, about 80% seen once. Sequences were obtained from peripheral blood. These receptors all stem from a man aged 70-80 years with acute or convalescent COVID-19. Both conserved end residues are part of each CDR3. Each record gives: J gene, D gene, CDR3 length, clone size, V gene, CDR3 protein, CDR3 DNA. D genes are given only for firm matches. The size entry is marked missing in some rows and otherwise reads once, few, many or a size class.

>TRBJ2-7|-|16|-|TRBV14
CASSQEGTGSLHEQYF
TGTGCCAGCAGCCAAGAGGGTACCGGGAGTCTACACGAGCAGTACTTC
>TRBJ2-7|-|13|few|TRBV6-5
CASSYLWGDEQYF
TGTGCCAGCAGTTATTTGTGGGGGGACGAGCAGTACTTC
>TRBJ2-2|TRBD1|14|-|TRBV7-6
CASSGDTGVNELFF
TGTGCCAGCAGCGGTGATACAGGGGTTAATGAGCTGTTTTTT
>TRBJ2-2|-|15|once|TRBV4-1
CASRPSGTTAGELFF
TGCGCCAGCAGGCCATCCGGGACAACAGCCGGGGAGCTGTTTTTT
>TRBJ2-3|TRBD1|16|few|TRBV28
CASSPHGTGSTDTQYF
TGTGCCAGCAGTCCACACGGGACAGGGAGCACAGATACGCAGTATTTT
>TRBJ2-6|-|15|-|TRBV28
CASTQGTSGANVLTF
TGTGCCAGCACTCAGGGGACGTCTGGGGCCAACGTCCTGACTTTC
>TRBJ1-2|TRBD1|16|few|TRBV19
CASSRDRAAIIYGYTF
TGTGCCAGTAGTAGGGACAGGGCCGCTATCATATATGGCTACACCTTC
>TRBJ2-3|TRBD2|16|-|TRBV9
CASSVLTSGRSDTQYF
TGTGCCAGCAGCGTACTAACTAGCGGGAGGTCAGATACGCAGTATTTT
>TRBJ2-7|-|14|-|TRBV7-2
CASSLVTASYEQYF
TGTGCCAGCAGCTTAGTAACAGCCTCCTACGAGCAGTACTTC
>TRBJ2-3|-|15|-|TRBV5-4
CASSTTIGSTDTQYF
TGTGCCAGCTCCACGACTATCGGAAGCACAGATACGCAGTATTTT
>TRBJ1-4|-|15|few|TRBV2
CASRAWGPTNEKLFF
TGTGCCAGCAGGGCCTGGGGGCCAACTAATGAAAAACTGTTTTTT
>TRBJ1-1|-|15|-|TRBV24-1
CATSDSQGGDTEAFF
TGTGCCACCAGTGATTCACAGGGTGGGGATACTGAAGCTTTCTTT
>TRBJ1-2|TRBD1|12|-|TRBV28
CASSLSGQGHTF
TGTGCCAGCAGTTTATCCGGACAGGGGCACACCTTC
>TRBJ2-1|TRBD2|16|-|TRBV7-8
CASSLAARESYNEQFF
TGTGCCAGCAGCTTAGCGGCGCGGGAGAGCTACAATGAGCAGTTCTTC
>TRBJ2-3|-|13|-|TRBV3-1/TRBV3-2
CASSQAGTDTQYF
TGTGCCAGCAGCCAAGCGGGGACAGATACGCAGTATTTT
>TRBJ2-5|TRBD2|17|-|TRBV5-1
CASSLAALAGASETQYF
TGCGCCAGCAGCTTGGCCGCACTAGCGGGAGCATCGGAGACCCAGTACTTC
>TRBJ1-3|-|15|-|TRBV5-8
CASSLSGSSGNTIYF
TGTGCCAGCAGCTTGTCGGGGAGCTCTGGAAACACCATATATTTT
>TRBJ2-7|TRBD2|14|-|TRBV11-2
CASSQLLAGPSQYF
TGTGCCAGCAGCCAATTACTAGCGGGACCCTCCCAGTACTTC
>TRBJ2-7|-|13|-|TRBV3-1/TRBV3-2
CASSATTPYEQYF
TGTGCCAGCAGCGCCACTACCCCCTACGAGCAGTACTTC
>TRBJ2-7|-|13|-|TRBV2
CASSRGQSYEQYF
TGTGCCAGCAGTAGAGGACAGAGCTACGAGCAGTACTTC
>TRBJ2-1|-|14|-|TRBV18
CASSLRQTEDEQFF
TGTGCCAGCTCACTCCGACAGACTGAGGATGAGCAGTTCTTC
>TRBJ2-7|TRBD2|15|once|TRBV27
CATRSGAGGPYEQYF
TGTGCCACCAGATCCGGGGCGGGAGGGCCGTACGAGCAGTACTTC
>TRBJ1-6|TRBD1|14|-|TRBV29-1
CSVSMDREGSPLHF
TGCAGCGTTTCCATGGACAGGGAGGGTTCACCCCTCCACTTT